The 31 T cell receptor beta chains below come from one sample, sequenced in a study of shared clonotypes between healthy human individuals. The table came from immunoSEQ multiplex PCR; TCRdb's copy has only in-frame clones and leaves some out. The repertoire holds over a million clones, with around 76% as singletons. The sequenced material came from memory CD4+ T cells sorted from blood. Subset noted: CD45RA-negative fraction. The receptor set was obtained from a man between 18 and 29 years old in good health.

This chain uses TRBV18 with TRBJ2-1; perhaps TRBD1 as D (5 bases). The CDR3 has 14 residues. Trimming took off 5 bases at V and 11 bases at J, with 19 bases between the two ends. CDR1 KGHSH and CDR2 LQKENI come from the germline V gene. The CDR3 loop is CASSSPDTLGKQFF. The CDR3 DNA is TGTGCCAGCTCATCGCCGGACACGTTGGGGAAGCAGTTCTTC.

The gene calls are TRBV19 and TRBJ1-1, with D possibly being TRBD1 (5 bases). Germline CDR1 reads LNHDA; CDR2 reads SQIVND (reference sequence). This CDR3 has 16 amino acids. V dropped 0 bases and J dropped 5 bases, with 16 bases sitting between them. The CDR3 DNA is TGTGCCAGTAGTATAGATCTTAACACAAGGGGTACTGAAGCTTTCTTT. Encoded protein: CASSIDLNTRGTEAFF.

CDR3 sequence: CASSNWGARGKLFF. The CDR3 DNA follows: TGTGCCAGTTCAAACTGGGGGGCGCGTGGAAAACTGTTTTTT. The V and J genes are TRBV19 and TRBJ1-4; D may be TRBD1 (6 bases). Germline CDR1 and CDR2: LNHDA and SQIVND (reference sequence). Trimming removed 8 bases at V and 10 bases at J, with 20 bases between. The CDR3 covers 14 residues.

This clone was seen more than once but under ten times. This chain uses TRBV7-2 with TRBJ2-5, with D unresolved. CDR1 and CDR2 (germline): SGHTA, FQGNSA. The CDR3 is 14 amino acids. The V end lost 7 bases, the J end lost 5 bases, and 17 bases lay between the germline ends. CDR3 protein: CASTLGVQAETQYF. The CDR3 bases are TGTGCCAGCACCCTTGGGGTTCAGGCCGAGACCCAGTACTTC. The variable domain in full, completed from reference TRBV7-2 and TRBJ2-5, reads GAGVSQSPSNKVTEKGKDVELRCDPISGHTALYWYRQSLGQGLEFLIYFQGNSAPDKSGLPSDRFSAERTGGSVSTLTIQRTQQEDSAVYLCASTLGVQAETQYFGPGTRLLVL.

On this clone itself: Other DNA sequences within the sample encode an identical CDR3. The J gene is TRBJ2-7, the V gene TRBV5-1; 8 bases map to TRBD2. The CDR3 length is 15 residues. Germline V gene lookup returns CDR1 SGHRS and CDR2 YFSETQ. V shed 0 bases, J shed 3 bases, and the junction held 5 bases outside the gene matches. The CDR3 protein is CASSLESGGFYEQYF. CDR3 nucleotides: TGCGCCAGCAGCTTGGAAAGCGGGGGCTTCTACGAGCAGTACTTC.

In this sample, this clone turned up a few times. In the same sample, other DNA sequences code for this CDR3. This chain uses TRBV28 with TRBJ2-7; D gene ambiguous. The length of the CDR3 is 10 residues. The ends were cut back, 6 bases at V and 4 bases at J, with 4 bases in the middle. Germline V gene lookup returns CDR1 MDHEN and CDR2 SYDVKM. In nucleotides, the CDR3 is TGTGCCAGCAGCGGATACGAGCAGTACTTC. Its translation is CASSGYEQYF. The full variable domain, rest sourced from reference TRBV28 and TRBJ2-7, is DVKVTQSSRYLVKRTGEKVFLECVQDMDHENMFWYRQDPGLGLRLIYFSYDVKMKEKGDIPEGYSVSREKKERFSLILESASTNQTSMYLCASSGYEQYFGPGTRLTVT.

DNA for the CDR3: TGCGCCAGCAGTGACGGCGGGCGGGAGACCCAGTACTTC. Translating it yields CASSDGGRETQYF. This chain links TRBV10-1 with TRBJ2-5; D perhaps matches TRBD2 (5 bases). Germline CDR1 and CDR2: WNHNN and SYGVQD (reference sequence). Trimming removed 3 bases at V and 5 bases at J, with 10 bases between. This CDR3 region has 13 residues.

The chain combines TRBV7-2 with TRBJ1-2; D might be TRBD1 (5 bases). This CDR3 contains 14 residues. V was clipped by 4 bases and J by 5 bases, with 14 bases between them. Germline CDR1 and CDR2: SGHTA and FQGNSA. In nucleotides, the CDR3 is TGTGCCAGCAGCTCTAATCAGGGTATATATGGCTACACCTTC. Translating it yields CASSSNQGIYGYTF.

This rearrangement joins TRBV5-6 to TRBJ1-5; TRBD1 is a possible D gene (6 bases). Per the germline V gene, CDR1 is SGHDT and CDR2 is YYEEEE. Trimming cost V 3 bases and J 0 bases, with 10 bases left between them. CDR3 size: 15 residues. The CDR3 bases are TGTGCCAGCAGCTCAGGACAGCTTAGCAATCAGCCCCAGCATTTT. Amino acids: CASSSGQLSNQPQHF.

CDR3 sequence (DNA): TGTGCCAGCACCCCTCAGGGGGTCACCCTCCACTTT. This gives the protein CASTPQGVTLHF. This chain uses TRBV28 with TRBJ1-6; 7 bases map to TRBD1. The length of the CDR3 is 12 residues. V dropped 7 bases and J dropped 14; count of bases not matched to a gene: 8. CDR1 is MDHEN, CDR2 SYDVKM, per germline. Variable domain in full (rest from reference TRBV28 and TRBJ1-6): DVKVTQSSRYLVKRTGEKVFLECVQDMDHENMFWYRQDPGLGLRLIYFSYDVKMKEKGDIPEGYSVSREKKERFSLILESASTNQTSMYLCASTPQGVTLHFGNGTRLTVT.

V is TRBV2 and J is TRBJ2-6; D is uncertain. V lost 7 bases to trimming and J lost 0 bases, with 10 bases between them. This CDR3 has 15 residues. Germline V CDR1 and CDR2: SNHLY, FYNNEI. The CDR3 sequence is CASNEEFSGANVLTF. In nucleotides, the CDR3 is TGTGCCAGCAATGAGGAATTCTCTGGGGCCAACGTCCTGACTTTC.

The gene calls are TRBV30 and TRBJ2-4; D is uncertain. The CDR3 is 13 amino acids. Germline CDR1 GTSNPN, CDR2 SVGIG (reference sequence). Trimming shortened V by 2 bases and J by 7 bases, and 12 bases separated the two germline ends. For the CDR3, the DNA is TGTGCCTGGAGTCTCCCGCCGCCGAACATTCAGTACTTC. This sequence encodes CAWSLPPPNIQYF.

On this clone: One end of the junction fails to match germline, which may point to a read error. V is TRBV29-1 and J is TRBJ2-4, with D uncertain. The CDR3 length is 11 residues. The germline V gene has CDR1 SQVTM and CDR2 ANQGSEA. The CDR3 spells CSVEAINIQYF. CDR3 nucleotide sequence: TGCAGCGTTGAAGCCATAAACATTCAGTACTTC. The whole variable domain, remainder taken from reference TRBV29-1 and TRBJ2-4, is SAVISQKPSRDICQRGTSLTIQCQVDSQVTMMFWYRQQPGQSLTLIATANQGSEATYESGFVIDKFPISRPNLTFSTLTVSNMSPEDSSIYLCSVEAINIQYFGAGTRLSVL.

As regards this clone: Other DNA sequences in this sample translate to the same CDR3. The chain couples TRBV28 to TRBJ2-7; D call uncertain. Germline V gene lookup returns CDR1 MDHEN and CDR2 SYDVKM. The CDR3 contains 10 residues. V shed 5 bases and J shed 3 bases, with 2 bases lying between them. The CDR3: CASSGYEQYF. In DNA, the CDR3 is TGTGCCAGCAGTGGCTACGAGCAGTACTTC.

The CDR3: CASSLGRGQGYTF. The CDR3 DNA is TGTGCCAGCAGTTTGGGCAGGGGGCAGGGCTACACCTTC. The chain couples TRBV27 to TRBJ1-2, with 8 bases aligning to TRBD1. This CDR3 is 13 amino acids long. Trimming took 3 bases from V and 8 from J; bases not matched to a gene: 5. CDR1 MNHEY and CDR2 SMNVEV come from the germline V gene (reference sequence).

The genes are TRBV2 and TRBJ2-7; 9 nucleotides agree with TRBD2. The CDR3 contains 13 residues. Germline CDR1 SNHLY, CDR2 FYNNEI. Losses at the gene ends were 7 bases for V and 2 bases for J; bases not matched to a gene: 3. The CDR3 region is CASKAGGPYEQYF. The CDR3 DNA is TGTGCCAGCAAGGCGGGGGGGCCCTACGAGCAGTACTTC.

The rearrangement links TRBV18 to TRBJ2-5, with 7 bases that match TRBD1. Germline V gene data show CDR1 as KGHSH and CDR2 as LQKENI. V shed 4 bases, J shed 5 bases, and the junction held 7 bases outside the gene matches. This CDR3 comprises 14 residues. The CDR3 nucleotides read TGTGCCAGCTCACGGGCAGGGGGAGCGGAGACCCAGTACTTC. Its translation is CASSRAGGAETQYF.

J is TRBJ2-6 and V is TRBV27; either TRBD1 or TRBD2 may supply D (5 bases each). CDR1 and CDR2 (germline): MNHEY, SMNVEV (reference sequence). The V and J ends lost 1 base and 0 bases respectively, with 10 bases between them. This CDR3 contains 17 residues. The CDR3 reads CASSLYGGSSGANVLTF. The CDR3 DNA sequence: TGTGCCAGCAGTTTATATGGGGGTAGCTCTGGGGCCAACGTCCTGACTTTC.

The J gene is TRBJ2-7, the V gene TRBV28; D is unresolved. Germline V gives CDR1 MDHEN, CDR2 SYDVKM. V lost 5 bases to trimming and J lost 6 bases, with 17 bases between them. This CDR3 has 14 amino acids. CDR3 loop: CASSPPKWDPEQYF. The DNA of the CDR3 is TGTGCCAGCAGTCCCCCTAAATGGGATCCCGAGCAGTACTTC.

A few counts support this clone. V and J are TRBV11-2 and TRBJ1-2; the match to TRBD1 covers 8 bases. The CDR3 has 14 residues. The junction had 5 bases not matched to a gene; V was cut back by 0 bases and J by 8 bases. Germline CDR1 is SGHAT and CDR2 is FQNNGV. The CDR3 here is CASSLELTGEGYTF. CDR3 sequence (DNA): TGTGCCAGCAGCTTAGAGTTGACAGGGGAAGGCTACACCTTC.

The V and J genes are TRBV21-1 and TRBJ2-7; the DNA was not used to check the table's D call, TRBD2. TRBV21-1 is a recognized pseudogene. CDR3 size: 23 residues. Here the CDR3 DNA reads TGTGCCAGCAGCAGGGTTAGGGTTCGCGTATTTCTAGCGGGAGGGCAGACCTCCTACGAGCAGTACTTC. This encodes CASSRVRVRVFLAGGQTSYEQYF.

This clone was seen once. DNA for the CDR3: TGTGCCAGCAGTTTAGGCGTCCTCCAGCCCCAGCATTTT. Its translation is CASSLGVLQPQHF. The rearrangement uses TRBV28 and TRBJ1-5; D is undetermined. This CDR3 has 13 amino acids. The V end lost 2 bases, the J end lost 7 bases, and 9 bases lay between the germline ends. Germline loops: CDR1 MDHEN, CDR2 SYDVKM.

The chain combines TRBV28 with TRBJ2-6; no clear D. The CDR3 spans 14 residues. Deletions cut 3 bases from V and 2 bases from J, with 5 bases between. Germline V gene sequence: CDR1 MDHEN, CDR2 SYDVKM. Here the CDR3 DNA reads TGTGCCAGCAGTTTCGCAGCTGGGGCCAACGTCCTGACTTTC. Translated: CASSFAAGANVLTF.

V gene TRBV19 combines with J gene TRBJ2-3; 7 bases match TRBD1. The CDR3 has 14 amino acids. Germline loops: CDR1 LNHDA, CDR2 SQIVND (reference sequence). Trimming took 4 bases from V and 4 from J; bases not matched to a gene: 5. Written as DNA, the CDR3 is TGTGCCAGTAGTAACGACAGGGCCCCAGATACGCAGTATTTT. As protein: CASSNDRAPDTQYF.

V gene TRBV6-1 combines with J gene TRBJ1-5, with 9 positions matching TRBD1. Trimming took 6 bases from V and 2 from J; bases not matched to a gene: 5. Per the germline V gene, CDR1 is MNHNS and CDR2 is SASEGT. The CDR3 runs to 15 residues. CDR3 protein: CASSWGDRGNQPQHF. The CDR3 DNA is TGTGCCAGCAGCTGGGGGGACAGGGGCAATCAGCCCCAGCATTTT.

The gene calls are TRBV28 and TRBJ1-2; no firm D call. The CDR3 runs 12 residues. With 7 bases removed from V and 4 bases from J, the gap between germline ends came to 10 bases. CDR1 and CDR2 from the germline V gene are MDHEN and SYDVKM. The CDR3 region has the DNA TGTGCCAGCAAAACAATGGTCTATGGCTACACCTTC. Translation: CASKTMVYGYTF.

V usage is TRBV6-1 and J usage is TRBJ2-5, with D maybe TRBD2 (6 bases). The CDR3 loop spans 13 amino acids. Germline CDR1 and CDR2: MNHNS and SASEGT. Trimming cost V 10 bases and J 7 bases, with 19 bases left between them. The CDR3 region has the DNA TGTGCCATATTTCACGGAGGGGCAGGGACCCAGTACTTC. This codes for CAIFHGGAGTQYF.

CDR3 DNA: TGTGCCAGTAGTAATTACAGGGAAGGATCCGAGCAGTACTTC. Translation gives CASSNYREGSEQYF. The chain uses TRBV19 and TRBJ2-7; D perhaps matches TRBD1 (6 bases). The CDR3 has 14 amino acids. The V gene lost 4 bases and the J gene lost 6 bases, with 16 bases spanning the gap. Germline values: CDR1 LNHDA, CDR2 SQIVND (reference sequence).

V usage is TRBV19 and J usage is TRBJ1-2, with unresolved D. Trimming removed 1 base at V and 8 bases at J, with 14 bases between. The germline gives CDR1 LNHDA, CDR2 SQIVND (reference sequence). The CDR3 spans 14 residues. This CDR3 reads CASSIAVYGFGYTF. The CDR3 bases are TGTGCCAGTAGTATAGCTGTCTATGGTTTCGGCTACACCTTC.

CDR3 region: CASRRGVQETQYF. The DNA for the CDR3 is TGCGCCAGCAGACGAGGGGTGCAAGAGACCCAGTACTTC. The V gene is TRBV5-1, the J gene TRBJ2-5; D tentatively fits TRBD1 or TRBD2 (5 bases each). V lost 5 bases and J 2 bases, leaving 10 bases between the germline ends. Germline lookup yields CDR1 SGHRS and CDR2 YFSETQ. CDR3 length: 13 residues.

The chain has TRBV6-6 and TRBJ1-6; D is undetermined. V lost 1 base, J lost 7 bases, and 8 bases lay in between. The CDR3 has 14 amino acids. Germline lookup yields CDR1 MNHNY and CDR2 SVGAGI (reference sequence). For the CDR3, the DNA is TGTGCCAGCAGTTACTTGGGTGGAAATTCACCCCTCCACTTT. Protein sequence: CASSYLGGNSPLHF.